These 16 T cell receptor beta chains share one sample of origin, sequenced in a study of blood T cell repertoires in COVID-19 (TCRdb year 2020). The library was produced with the immunoSEQ multiplex PCR assay. This immuneACCESS table, as held by TCRdb, lists in-frame sequences with V and J called but not all clones. Of the missing ones, under half trace to an unresolved V gene in checked studies; the others have no known cause. This sample is represented by around 400,000 clones; roughly 90% of them were singletons. The ten biggest clones cover approximately 1.5% of the sample. Sequencing input: PBMCs or T cells enriched from blood (not recorded which). Receptor source: a woman younger than 35 who had been exposed to COVID-19.

The CDR3 DNA sequence: TGTGCCAGCAGCTCGGGACAGGGGGATTCACCCCTCCACTTT. This gives the protein CASSSGQGDSPLHF. V and J are TRBV5-6 and TRBJ1-6, with TRBD1 identical over 11 bases. The CDR3 length is 14 residues. Germline CDR1 SGHDT, CDR2 YYEEEE. The ends lost 3 bases at V and 8 bases at J; junction bases unmatched: 1.

V gene TRBV14 combines with J gene TRBJ1-3, with 8 bases fitting TRBD1. J lost 2 bases, V lost 3 bases, and 15 bases had no gene match. Germline CDR1 reads SGHDN; CDR2 reads FVKESK. This CDR3 contains 19 residues. In DNA form, the CDR3 reads TGTGCCAGCAGCCATAATGCAGGGGGCAAACCGTTGGCTGGAAACACCATATATTTT. It translates to CASSHNAGGKPLAGNTIYF.

This sequence joins TRBV6-5 and TRBJ1-2; 10 nucleotides line up with TRBD1. The length of the CDR3 is 12 residues. Germline CDR1 and CDR2: MNHEY and SVGAGI. V shed 7 bases, J shed 8 bases, and the junction held 4 bases outside the gene matches. The CDR3 bases are TGTGCCAGCACTCAGACAGGGGGCGGCTACACCTTC. Its translation: CASTQTGGGYTF.

The chain carries TRBV14 and TRBJ1-3; 9 nucleotides line up with TRBD1. Trimming cost V 4 bases and J 4 bases; bases outside gene matches: 20. CDR3 length: 20 amino acids. Germline V gives CDR1 SGHDN, CDR2 FVKESK. The CDR3 region is CASSRHRDRAGIAQGNTIYF. CDR3 coding DNA: TGTGCCAGCAGCCGCCATCGGGACAGGGCTGGGATTGCGCAAGGAAACACCATATATTTT. Filled out from reference TRBV14 and TRBJ1-3, the complete variable domain reads EAGVTQFPSHSVIEKGQTVTLRCDPISGHDNLYWYRRVMGKEIKFLLHFVKESKQDESGMPNNRFLAERTGGTYSTLKVQPAELEDSGVYFCASSRHRDRAGIAQGNTIYFGEGSWLTVV.

As concerns this clone: The sample carries other DNA sequences with the same CDR3. The genes are TRBV11-2 and TRBJ2-7; D ambiguous. CDR1 SGHAT and CDR2 FQNNGV come from the germline V gene. This CDR3 region has 12 residues. The V end lost 5 bases, the J end lost 0 bases, and 5 bases lay between the germline ends. The chain's CDR3 is CASSLSSYEQYF. The CDR3 coding sequence is TGTGCCAGCAGCCTTAGCTCCTACGAGCAGTACTTC.

The rearrangement links TRBV2 to TRBJ2-2; possibly TRBD1 for D (6 bases). The CDR3 length is 15 residues. Germline CDR1 SNHLY, CDR2 FYNNEI. V was pared by 6 bases and J by 4 bases, with 15 bases between. DNA of the CDR3: TGTGCCAGCAGGCACAGGGTATTTAGCACCGGGGAGCTGTTTTTT. This codes for CASRHRVFSTGELFF.

This sequence joins TRBV7-9 and TRBJ2-7; 7 nucleotides agree with TRBD1. Germline lookup yields CDR1 SEHNR and CDR2 FQNEAQ (reference sequence). Losses at the gene ends were 6 bases for V and 2 bases for J; bases not matched to a gene: 7. The CDR3 totals 14 residues. The CDR3 is CASRPDRDAYEQYF. The CDR3 coding sequence is TGTGCCAGCAGACCCGACAGGGACGCCTACGAGCAGTACTTC.

The chain joins TRBV13 to TRBJ2-1; D is unclear. Germline V lookup: CDR1 PRHDT, CDR2 FYEKMQ (reference sequence). The V end lost 5 bases, the J end lost 7 bases, and 18 bases lay between the germline ends. The CDR3 consists of 15 residues. This chain's CDR3 is CASSHTSTLGNEQFF. The CDR3, as DNA: TGTGCCAGCAGCCATACCTCCACGCTAGGAAATGAGCAGTTCTTC.

This chain connects TRBV5-1 to TRBJ1-3, with a weak D call TRBD1 (6 bases). V lost 4 bases and J 3 bases, leaving 17 bases between the germline ends. Germline V gene data show CDR1 as SGHRS and CDR2 as YFSETQ. CDR3 length: 16 amino acids. The CDR3, as DNA: TGCGCCAGCAGCGGGGGGGACACTCCCTATGGAAACACCATATATTTT. It encodes CASSGGDTPYGNTIYF.

This chain uses TRBV11-2 with TRBJ2-3; 10 bases are a match to TRBD2. Germline CDR1 is SGHAT and CDR2 is FQNNGV. V shed 3 bases, J shed 0 bases, and the junction held 3 bases outside the gene matches. The CDR3 covers 16 residues. DNA for the CDR3: TGTGCCAGCAGCTTGCGTAGCGGGGGGAGCACAGATACGCAGTATTTT. Protein: CASSLRSGGSTDTQYF.

CDR3 nucleotides: TGTGCCAGCAGTGAAAGGGACAGGACCTCCTACGAGCAGTACTTC. Protein product: CASSERDRTSYEQYF. The chain is built from TRBV2 and TRBJ2-7; 8 nucleotides line up with TRBD1. The CDR3 sequence is 15 residues long. V dropped 2 bases and J dropped 0; count of bases not matched to a gene: 3. Germline V gives CDR1 SNHLY, CDR2 FYNNEI.

The chain recombines TRBV6-4 with TRBJ1-2, with unresolved D. The germline V gene has CDR1 MRHNA and CDR2 SNTAGT. V lost 6 bases and J lost 4, with 15 bases in between. This CDR3 contains 14 residues. CDR3 loop: CASRQNTSPYGYTF. The CDR3 DNA sequence: TGTGCCAGCAGACAGAACACCTCGCCCTATGGCTACACCTTC.

The chain uses TRBV28 and TRBJ2-7; 7 bases fit TRBD2. Germline lookup yields CDR1 MDHEN and CDR2 SYDVKM. The V segment lost 11 bases and the J segment 5 bases; nucleotides outside the gene matches: 9. The CDR3 loop spans 12 amino acids. The CDR3 coding sequence is TGTGCCGGGGGGAGCGGGGTCCACGAGCAGTACTTC. Its translation: CAGGSGVHEQYF.

The rearrangement joins TRBV28 to TRBJ2-2; D is uncertain. Germline V gives CDR1 MDHEN, CDR2 SYDVKM. Trimming shortened V by 7 bases and J by 4 bases, and 13 bases separated the two germline ends. The length of the CDR3 is 14 residues. CDR3: CASKGGSGTGELFF. CDR3 DNA sequence: TGTGCCAGCAAAGGCGGCTCGGGCACCGGGGAGCTGTTTTTT. The full variable domain, its missing parts supplied by reference TRBV28 and TRBJ2-2, is DVKVTQSSRYLVKRTGEKVFLECVQDMDHENMFWYRQDPGLGLRLIYFSYDVKMKEKGDIPEGYSVSREKKERFSLILESASTNQTSMYLCASKGGSGTGELFFGEGSRLTVL.

This sequence joins TRBV4-3 and TRBJ2-7; TRBD1 matches 7 bases. This CDR3 spans 16 amino acids. V shed 4 bases, J shed 2 bases, and the junction held 11 bases outside the gene matches. Germline loops: CDR1 LGHNA, CDR2 YSLEER. CDR3 sequence: CASSRRLGQETYEQYF. The CDR3, as DNA: TGCGCCAGCAGCCGCCGCCTTGGACAGGAGACCTACGAGCAGTACTTC.

The chain combines TRBV19 with TRBJ1-2, with 8 bases aligning to TRBD1. With V trimmed by 9 bases and J by 7 bases, 7 bases remained unmatched. The CDR3 is made up of 12 amino acids. Germline CDR1 LNHDA, CDR2 SQIVND (reference sequence). CDR3 amino acids: CASLGQVSGYTF. CDR3 coding DNA: TGTGCCAGCCTGGGACAGGTCTCTGGCTACACCTTC.